A single sample gave rise to the 17 T cell receptor beta chains below, sequenced in a study of cytomegalovirus exposure and HLA in healthy donors. The assay was immunoSEQ multiplex PCR, and TCRdb's table has in-frame clones only and misses some. Among roughly 130,000 clones listed, approximately 87% were seen once. Sequenced input: PBMCs. The receptors were sampled from a man between 18 and 29 years old in good health and CMV-seronegative.

This rearrangement joins TRBV28 to TRBJ2-1, with 7 bases matching TRBD2. Germline V gene data show CDR1 as MDHEN and CDR2 as SYDVKM. V shed 1 base, J shed 4 bases, and the junction held 4 bases outside the gene matches. The CDR3 extends over 15 amino acids. The CDR3 region is CASSLSSSGYNEQFF. CDR3 coding DNA: TGTGCCAGCAGTTTATCGTCTAGCGGATACAATGAGCAGTTCTTC.

The V and J genes are TRBV5-1 and TRBJ2-2; no clear D gene. Between the trimmed V and J ends, which lost 0 bases and 0 bases, there was a span of 9 bases. The CDR3 is made up of 16 amino acids. In germline, CDR1 is SGHRS, CDR2 YFSETQ. The DNA of the CDR3 is TGCGCCAGCAGCTTGGCGTTAGGAGCGAACACCGGGGAGCTGTTTTTT. Amino acid sequence: CASSLALGANTGELFF.

This rearrangement joins TRBV2 to TRBJ1-5; 7 bases agree with TRBD1. V dropped 7 bases and J dropped 5; count of bases not matched to a gene: 8. Germline assignment: CDR1 SNHLY and CDR2 FYNNEI. The CDR3 runs 14 residues. CDR3 DNA: TGTGCCAGCAAACAGGGGAGGCAAGATCAGCCCCAGCATTTT. Translating it yields CASKQGRQDQPQHF.

The CDR3 coding sequence is TGTGCCAGCAGCTTTTTAGCGGGGGGGAGTACAGATACGCAGTATTTT. Protein: CASSFLAGGSTDTQYF. The gene calls are TRBV7-2 and TRBJ2-3; 11 bases align to TRBD2. CDR3 length: 16 amino acids. Per germline, CDR1 SGHTA and CDR2 FQGNSA. Germline trimming cut 3 bases from V and 3 bases from J; bases unmatched to any gene: 5.

There are a few counts of this clone. The chain combines TRBV4-3 with TRBJ1-5; D remains ambiguous. There are 15 residues in the CDR3. Trimming left V 0 bases short and J 7 bases short, with 13 bases between. Germline V gene lookup returns CDR1 LGHNA and CDR2 YSLEER. This CDR3 is CASSQEVRRLQPQHF. The DNA of the CDR3 is TGCGCCAGCAGCCAAGAAGTCCGTCGTCTACAGCCCCAGCATTTT.

The chain recombines TRBV4-1 with TRBJ2-5; 8 nucleotides align to TRBD2. The V gene end was trimmed by 2 bases and the J gene end by 1 base; junction bases not matched to a gene: 3. The germline V gene has CDR1 MGHRA and CDR2 YSYEKL. The CDR3 extends over 15 amino acids. CDR3 protein: CASSQTTSGQETQYF. DNA of the CDR3: TGCGCCAGCAGCCAAACCACTAGCGGCCAAGAGACCCAGTACTTC.

The gene calls are TRBV6-1 and TRBJ2-1; perhaps TRBD1 as D (6 bases). The germline V gene encodes CDR1 MNHNS and CDR2 SASEGT. The ends were cut back, 4 bases at V and 0 bases at J, with 19 bases in the middle. The CDR3 covers 18 residues. CDR3 bases: TGTGCCAGCAGTGGTGGACAGCTCCACCTAAGCTCCTACAATGAGCAGTTCTTC. Protein: CASSGGQLHLSSYNEQFF.

In this sample, this clone turned up many times. The chain combines TRBV27 with TRBJ1-2; D gene uncertain. Germline V gene lookup returns CDR1 MNHEY and CDR2 SMNVEV (reference sequence). Trimming took off 1 base at V and 7 bases at J, with 16 bases between the two ends. This CDR3 spans 15 amino acids. CDR3 residues: CASSLFYSRPSGYTF. In DNA, the CDR3 is TGTGCCAGCAGTTTATTTTACAGCCGGCCCTCTGGCTACACCTTC.

The J gene is TRBJ1-6, the V gene TRBV2; 8 bases line up with TRBD1. The CDR3 loop spans 12 amino acids. Germline CDR1 is SNHLY and CDR2 is FYNNEI. The junction had 4 bases not matched to a gene; V was cut back by 8 bases and J by 10 bases. The CDR3 bases are TGTGCCAGCGGGACAGGTGACTCACCCCTCCACTTT. Its translation is CASGTGDSPLHF.

The chain recombines TRBV7-2 with TRBJ2-7; 7 nucleotides align to TRBD1. In germline, CDR1 is SGHTA, CDR2 FQGNSA. The CDR3 sequence is 16 residues long. Trimming cost V 5 bases and J 3 bases; bases outside gene matches: 13. The CDR3 loop is CASSNHSRDRFYEQYF. The CDR3 coding sequence is TGTGCCAGCAGCAATCACTCCCGGGACAGATTCTACGAGCAGTACTTC.

This clone was recorded once. This chain joins TRBV11-2 and TRBJ2-7; 14 bases are a match to TRBD2. Germline CDR1 is SGHAT and CDR2 is FQNNGV. V shed 0 bases and J 4 bases; nucleotides not matched to a gene: 11. CDR3 length: 19 amino acids. For the CDR3, the DNA is TGTGCCAGCAGCTTAGATCGCGGGGGGACTAGCGGGAGAAAGTACGAGCAGTACTTC. Protein: CASSLDRGGTSGRKYEQYF.

This rearrangement joins TRBV5-1 to TRBJ2-7; 11 bases are shared with TRBD1. Germline CDR1 reads SGHRS; CDR2 reads YFSETQ. The junction had 2 bases not matched to a gene; V was cut back by 7 bases and J by 2 bases. There are 13 residues in the CDR3. The CDR3 DNA reads as TGCGCCAGCGGGACAGGGGGAACCTACGAGCAGTACTTC. Its translation is CASGTGGTYEQYF.

This chain links TRBV7-6 with TRBJ2-7, with 7 bases lining up with TRBD1. Germline CDR1 reads SGHVS; CDR2 reads FNYEAQ. The V segment lost 5 bases and the J segment 3 bases; nucleotides outside the gene matches: 10. The CDR3 is 15 amino acids. In nucleotides, the CDR3 is TGTGCCAGCAGCCCCCCGTTCGCAGGGGGCTACGAGCAGTACTTC. It encodes CASSPPFAGGYEQYF.

This sequence joins TRBV11-3 and TRBJ2-7, with D possibly being TRBD1 (5 bases). The V end lost 2 bases, the J end lost 3 bases, and 8 bases lay between the germline ends. The CDR3 consists of 13 residues. CDR1 is SGHNT, CDR2 YENEEA, per germline. In DNA, the CDR3 is TGTGCCAGCAGCTTAAGGCAGGGCTACGAGCAGTACTTC. It codes for CASSLRQGYEQYF.

The chain's CDR3 is CASSRGTGYPSTDTQYF. CDR3 sequence (DNA): TGCGCCAGCAGCCGCGGGACAGGATATCCTAGCACAGATACGCAGTATTTT. J is TRBJ2-3 and V is TRBV4-1; 8 bases align to TRBD1. The V segment lost 4 bases and the J segment 0 bases; nucleotides outside the gene matches: 9. Germline CDR1 and CDR2: MGHRA and YSYEKL. This CDR3 comprises 17 residues.

The chain recombines TRBV2 with TRBJ1-5; D might be TRBD1 (6 bases). Trimming stripped 5 bases from V and 6 bases from J, with 11 bases between. The V gene's germline CDR1 is SNHLY and CDR2 FYNNEI. The CDR3 extends over 13 amino acids. The CDR3: CASSLGAPQPQHF. The CDR3 DNA reads as TGTGCCAGCAGTTTGGGGGCCCCTCAGCCCCAGCATTTT.

This chain uses TRBV5-5 with TRBJ2-7; TRBD1 agrees at 8 bases. Germline V gene sequence: CDR1 SGHKS, CDR2 YYEKEE (reference sequence). The CDR3 consists of 15 residues. V shed 2 bases and J 2 bases; nucleotides not matched to a gene: 6. The chain's CDR3 is CASSFLGTGAYEQYF. CDR3 DNA: TGTGCCAGCAGCTTTTTAGGGACAGGTGCCTACGAGCAGTACTTC.